Described below is a single T cell receptor beta chain sequence and its context. Its antigen is unknown. Germline V gene data show CDR1 as SGHTA and CDR2 as FQGTGA. The CDR3 totals 18 residues. The trim removed 1 base at V and 4 bases at J, leaving 9 bases unmatched. This specimen belongs to a study of CD8+ T cells in alopecia areata. Study-level information: Among treated patients, oral tofacitinib was administered at 5 to 10 mg twice daily. Points from the study as a whole: More clonal than normal scalp was lesional scalp, particularly alopecia totalis/universalis.

The treatment: oral pan-JAK inhibitor, 5-10 mg twice daily. Extraction of RNA preceded its reverse transcription into cDNA, which served as the sequencing template. Profiling relied on immunoSEQ multiplex PCR, and the TCRdb table lists in-frame clones only, not all of them. The sample comprises around 200,000 clones, 64% of which are singletons, and roughly 4.2% rests with the top ten. The rearrangement joins TRBV7-3 to TRBJ2-1, with 11 bases lining up with TRBD2. This sequence was found in a human donor with alopecia areata. The sample consisted of CD4+ T cells sorted from blood, taken at week 4, from a patient treated with tofacitinib. CDR3 in DNA: TGTGCCAGCAGCTTAAACCGAGAACCTAGCGGGGGGTACAATGAGCAGTTCTTC. Translation gives CASSLNREPSGGYNEQFF.